Following are 19 T cell receptor beta chains from one sample sequenced in a study of shared clonotypes between healthy human individuals. Clones were sequenced by immunoSEQ multiplex PCR, and TCRdb holds only the in-frame ones, with some missing. The table includes just over 2,000,000 clones, about 95% detected once. The sequenced sample consisted of naive CD4+ T cells sorted from blood. This sample's subset: CD45RA+ positively selected. The receptors shown here come from a man aged 18 to 35 in good health.

This clone was picked up one time. The CDR3 spells CASSLTPLYGYTF. The CDR3 DNA follows: TGCGCCAGCAGCTTAACACCCCTCTATGGCTACACCTTC. The genes are TRBV5-1 and TRBJ1-2; D not certain. V lost 2 bases, J lost 4 bases, and 9 bases lay in between. Germline CDR1 is SGHRS and CDR2 is YFSETQ. The CDR3 contains 13 residues.

A word on this clone: The identical CDR3 is also encoded by other nucleotide sequences in the sample. This chain uses TRBV5-1 with TRBJ1-2, with 7 bases fitting TRBD1. The germline gives CDR1 SGHRS, CDR2 YFSETQ. CDR3 length: 14 residues. Trimming at V came to 0 bases and at J to 4 bases, leaving 3 bases not matched to a gene. The chain's CDR3 is CASSLETGSYGYTF. CDR3 sequence (DNA): TGCGCCAGCAGCTTGGAGACAGGGTCCTATGGCTACACCTTC. Complete variable domain (other parts from reference TRBV5-1 and TRBJ1-2): KAGVTQTPRYLIKTRGQQVTLSCSPISGHRSVSWYQQTPGQGLQFLFEYFSETQRNKGNFPGRFSGRQFSNSRSEMNVSTLELGDSALYLCASSLETGSYGYTFGSGTRLTVV.

The chain links TRBV6-5 to TRBJ2-1, with TRBD2 matching 13 bases. The length of the CDR3 is 15 residues. The ends lost 7 bases at V and 4 bases at J; junction bases unmatched: 4. The germline gives CDR1 MNHEY, CDR2 SVGAGI. CDR3 amino acids: CASTWTSGSYNEQFF. In DNA form, the CDR3 reads TGTGCCAGCACCTGGACTAGCGGGAGTTACAATGAGCAGTTCTTC.

Comments on this clone: Other DNA sequences from this sample encode an identical CDR3 as well. V is TRBV5-1 and J is TRBJ1-6; D remains unclear. The germline V gene encodes CDR1 SGHRS and CDR2 YFSETQ. Trimming took 2 bases from V and 8 from J, leaving 14 bases between them. The CDR3 spans 15 residues. As DNA, the CDR3 is TGCGCCAGCAGCTTACGTCCCGGCGGTGATTCACCCCTCCACTTT. Amino acid sequence: CASSLRPGGDSPLHF. Full variable domain (outside the CDR3, taken from reference TRBV5-1 and TRBJ1-6): KAGVTQTPRYLIKTRGQQVTLSCSPISGHRSVSWYQQTPGQGLQFLFEYFSETQRNKGNFPGRFSGRQFSNSRSEMNVSTLELGDSALYLCASSLRPGGDSPLHFGNGTRLTVT.

Here the CDR3 reads CASRLAGGRETQYF. The CDR3 coding sequence is TGTGCCAGCAGACTAGCGGGGGGCCGGGAGACCCAGTACTTC. The V call is TRBV6-6, the J call TRBJ2-5; 12 bases map to TRBD2. Germline lookup yields CDR1 MNHNY and CDR2 SVGAGI (reference sequence). After removal of 6 bases from V and 5 bases from J, the junction contained 4 bases not matched to a gene. The CDR3 runs to 14 residues.

The chain carries TRBV10-2 and TRBJ2-7, with TRBD2 matching over 11 bases. The CDR3 has 13 residues. The V segment lost 6 bases and the J segment 6 bases; nucleotides outside the gene matches: 4. Germline V CDR1 and CDR2: WSHSY, SAAADI. CDR3 sequence: CASRTSGTPEQYF. The CDR3, as DNA: TGCGCCAGCAGGACTAGCGGGACCCCCGAGCAGTACTTC.

Notes on this clone: Within the sample, other DNA sequences also encode this same CDR3. This chain uses TRBV9 with TRBJ1-2; TRBD1 is a possible D gene (5 bases). CDR1 and CDR2 (germline): SGDLS, YYNGEE. This CDR3 spans 13 amino acids. Deletions cut 3 bases from V and 1 base from J, with 7 bases between. CDR3: CASSGGSNYGYTF. CDR3 in DNA: TGTGCCAGCAGCGGGGGCAGTAACTATGGCTACACCTTC.

The V and J genes are TRBV9 and TRBJ2-7, with no clear D. The CDR3 loop spans 13 amino acids. Per the germline V gene, CDR1 is SGDLS and CDR2 is YYNGEE. The V end lost 4 bases, the J end lost 2 bases, and 10 bases lay between the germline ends. The chain's CDR3 is CASSLGGPYEQYF. Written as DNA, the CDR3 is TGTGCCAGCAGCCTAGGCGGCCCCTACGAGCAGTACTTC.

This clone showed up just once. The rearrangement uses TRBV5-1 and TRBJ1-1; D possibly corresponds to TRBD1 (5 bases). CDR3 length: 13 residues. The germline gives CDR1 SGHRS, CDR2 YFSETQ. Trimming removed 7 bases at V and 1 base at J, with 11 bases between. The CDR3 reads CASQARANTEAFF. CDR3 coding DNA: TGCGCCAGCCAGGCCAGGGCGAACACTGAAGCTTTCTTT.

This clone was detected only a few times. V usage is TRBV6-1 and J usage is TRBJ1-2; D unclear. CDR1 MNHNS and CDR2 SASEGT come from the germline V gene. CDR3 length equals 15 residues. Trimming stripped 1 base from V and 4 bases from J, with 13 bases between. The CDR3 reads CASSEDPLGGYGYTF. For the CDR3, the DNA is TGTGCCAGCAGTGAAGACCCTCTCGGCGGCTATGGCTACACCTTC.

V usage is TRBV11-1 and J usage is TRBJ1-1, with 8 bases that match TRBD1. The CDR3 loop spans 15 amino acids. CDR1 SGHAT and CDR2 FQDESV come from the germline V gene (reference sequence). Trimming removed 2 bases from V and 3 bases from J; junction bases left unmatched: 5. DNA of the CDR3: TGTGCCAGCAGCTTATGGACAGGGAAAGACACTGAAGCTTTCTTT. Amino acids: CASSLWTGKDTEAFF.

V and J are TRBV6-6 and TRBJ2-7; weak D call: TRBD1 (6 bases). CDR3 size: 16 residues. Germline CDR1 and CDR2: MNHNY and SVGAGI (reference sequence). V was shortened by 6 bases and J by 2 bases, with 20 bases between the two germline ends. The CDR3 loop reads CASSTQGDKRTYEQYF. CDR3 coding DNA: TGTGCCAGCAGCACTCAAGGGGACAAACGGACCTACGAGCAGTACTTC.

V is TRBV18 and J is TRBJ2-1; TRBD2 matches 14 bases. Germline V gene lookup returns CDR1 KGHSH and CDR2 LQKENI. The CDR3 is made up of 16 amino acids. The junction had 4 bases not matched to a gene; V was cut back by 1 base and J by 8 bases. CDR3 in amino acids: CASSPRGTSGSDEQFF. CDR3 nucleotide sequence: TGTGCCAGCTCACCACGGGGGACTAGCGGGAGTGATGAGCAGTTCTTC.

This clone has only a few counts. The V gene is TRBV4-3, the J gene TRBJ2-1; 8 positions agree with TRBD2. Losses at the gene ends were 0 bases for V and 5 bases for J; bases not matched to a gene: 6. This CDR3 has 16 amino acids. CDR1 is LGHNA and CDR2 is YSLEER in the germline V gene. CDR3 region: CASSQDTGGGNNEQFF. Written as DNA, the CDR3 is TGCGCCAGCAGCCAAGATACGGGAGGGGGAAACAATGAGCAGTTCTTC.

J is TRBJ2-7 and V is TRBV5-6; D is perhaps TRBD1 (5 bases). This CDR3 contains 16 residues. Between the trimmed V and J ends, which lost 1 base and 3 bases, there was a span of 17 bases. Germline assignment: CDR1 SGHDT and CDR2 YYEEEE. The DNA of the CDR3 is TGTGCCAGCAGCTTGTTTTTTATAGGGGTCGACTACGAGCAGTACTTC. Translating it yields CASSLFFIGVDYEQYF.

This chain uses TRBV10-3 with TRBJ2-5; D perhaps matches TRBD2 (5 bases). V was cut by 6 bases and J by 2 bases, with 16 bases left in between. The CDR3 contains 15 residues. Germline V gene data show CDR1 as ENHRY and CDR2 as SYGVKD. CDR3 sequence reads: CAIRLGSRLQETQYF. CDR3 bases: TGTGCCATCAGGTTGGGGAGCCGCCTTCAAGAGACCCAGTACTTC.

This chain connects TRBV6-5 to TRBJ2-2; no clear D. The germline V gene encodes CDR1 MNHEY and CDR2 SVGAGI. The CDR3 extends over 13 amino acids. Trimming took 2 bases from V and 3 from J, leaving 4 bases between them. This chain's CDR3 is CASSYPHTGELFF. The CDR3 DNA follows: TGTGCCAGCAGTTACCCCCACACCGGGGAGCTGTTTTTT.

The V and J genes are TRBV7-9 and TRBJ2-1; TRBD2 might be the D (5 bases). The CDR3 runs 14 residues. V lost 8 bases and J 0 bases, leaving 11 bases between the germline ends. Germline-derived CDR1 and CDR2 are SEHNR and FQNEAQ (reference sequence). The CDR3 nucleotides are TGTGCCAGCGTTAGCGCTAGCTCCTACAATGAGCAGTTCTTC. Translated: CASVSASSYNEQFF.

The chain carries TRBV11-1 and TRBJ2-7; D call uncertain. V was clipped by 2 bases and J by 3 bases, with 17 bases between them. The CDR3 is 16 amino acids. Germline assignment: CDR1 SGHAT and CDR2 FQDESV (reference sequence). CDR3 bases: TGTGCCAGCAGCTTATTCTTCGGCAGCCAAGGCTACGAGCAGTACTTC. Amino acid sequence: CASSLFFGSQGYEQYF. The whole variable domain, remainder taken from reference TRBV11-1 and TRBJ2-7, is EAEVAQSPRYKITEKSQAVAFWCDPISGHATLYWYRQILGQGPELLVQFQDESVVDDSQLPKDRFSAERLKGVDSTLKIQPAELGDSAMYLCASSLFFGSQGYEQYFGPGTRLTVT.